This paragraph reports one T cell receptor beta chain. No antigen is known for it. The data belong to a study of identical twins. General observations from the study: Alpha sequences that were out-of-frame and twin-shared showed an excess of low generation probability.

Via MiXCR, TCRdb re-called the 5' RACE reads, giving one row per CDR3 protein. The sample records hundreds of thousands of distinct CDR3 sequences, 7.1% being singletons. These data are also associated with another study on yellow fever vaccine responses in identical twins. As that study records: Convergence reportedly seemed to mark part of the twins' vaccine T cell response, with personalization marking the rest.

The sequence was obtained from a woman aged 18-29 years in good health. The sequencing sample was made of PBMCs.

CDR3: CSARPPTSYTQYF. The CDR3 region has the DNA TGCAGTGCTAGACCACCAACTAGTTATACGCAGTATTTT. V is TRBV20-1 and J is TRBJ2-3; the D gene is possibly TRBD2 (5 bases). Trimming pared 2 bases from V and 7 bases from J, leaving 13 bases between. This CDR3 has 13 amino acids. CDR1 DFQATT and CDR2 SNEGSKA come from the germline V gene (reference sequence).